This T cell receptor beta chain was identified in a study of PD-1 blockade in classical Hodgkin lymphoma. Study overall: It was nivolumab at 3 mg/kg, given intravenously every 2 weeks, that patients received. Study observations and caveats: A reduction in baseline TCR diversity was reportedly seen in newly diagnosed patients relative to healthy donors. Patients who responded completely had about the same baseline diversity as newly diagnosed patients.

The CDR3 is 13 residues long. Germline CDR1 reads LNHDA; CDR2 reads SQIVND (reference sequence). Trimming removed 8 bases at V and 8 bases at J, with 13 bases between. As for time point: cycle 4 day 1 (C4D1), after 6 weeks of nivolumab. No patient escaped relapse after autologous stem cell transplantation, and brentuximab vedotin exposure varied. Patients' outcomes at their best amounted to complete response, partial response or progressive disease. A note on this clone: Its target is not known.

Assay: immunoSEQ multiplex PCR; the TCRdb copy retains only in-frame clones and omits some. The sample carries about 8,800 clones, roughly 80% recorded once. The chain joins TRBV19 to TRBJ1-6, with no clear D. The source was peripheral blood mononuclear cells (PBMCs), collected before the fourth cycle of nivolumab. The receptor was derived from a human donor with classical Hodgkin lymphoma. CDR3 loop: CASGPRRDSPLHF. CDR3 bases: TGTGCCAGTGGCCCCCGGAGGGATTCACCCCTCCACTTT.